This T cell receptor (beta chain) was identified in a study of Ad26.COV2.S vaccination and SARS-CoV-2 variants (dated by TCRdb to the early 2020s). With respect to the entire study: Donors in the vaccine arm were drawn from COV1001, a multicentre, randomized, double-blind, placebo-controlled phase I-IIa trial testing Ad26.COV2.S in healthy adults. The TCR-sequenced set comprised around 30 samples: some 20 Ad26.COV2.S vaccine recipients, 5 placebo recipients and 8 SARS-CoV-2 convalescent individuals. Blinding of investigators to trial group allocation was maintained during experiments and outcome assessment. Trial participants were randomized into five groups of five: low-dose or high-dose Ad26.COV2.S given once or twice, or placebo on both occasions. The specificity and breadth of SARS-CoV-2-reactive T cell receptors after Ad26.COV2.S vaccination were assessed by TCRbeta repertoire sequencing. Dosing of Ad26.COV2.S was intramuscular, at either 5x10^10 or 1x10^11 viral particles, delivered as one shot or as two shots spaced 56 days apart.

Read against the paper, the sample's treatment or condition label means: 15 to 20 received Ad26.COV2.S at low or high dose, single or two shots; 5 received placebo; per-sample allocation not given. For vaccine and placebo recipients, repertoires were sequenced using samples collected on day 63 after the first injection. Between 29 July and 7 August 2020, Cohort 1b enrolled around 25 adults aged 18-55 years at one site in Boston, USA. Ad26.COV2.S was a replication-incompetent adenovirus type 26 vector expressing a prefusion-stabilized SARS-CoV-2 spike protein from the original Wuhan strain. This clone was detected only once. What this receptor recognizes is not known. No per-base quality is available; no much larger clone lies one base away. Broader findings and caveats from the paper: Compared with placebo recipients, Ad26.COV2.S recipients showed higher spike-specific TCR breadth (P = 0.0014). The authors noted that total T cell responses may have been underestimated by the TCR breadth and depth analyses. After vaccination, spike-specific CD8+ and CD4+ T cell responses were reported to show substantial breadth. Vaccine and placebo recipients had comparable non-spike TCR breadth, which fits with the vaccine containing only spike. Comparing responses between vaccine doses or regimens was not something the study was powered to do.

Its CDR3 holds 14 amino acids, cysteine through phenylalanine. Kept here is only the CDR3 DNA, which spans 42 bases and is read in frame from base 1. The germline V gene specifies MDHEN as CDR1 and SYDVKM as CDR2. Relative to germline, V is 6 bases shorter and J is 4 bases shorter, with 13 bases between their ends. The immunoSEQ Assay was the method used to sequence TCRbeta CDR3 regions. After extraction, genomic DNA underwent amplification by bias-controlled multiplex PCR, followed by high-throughput sequencing. The study's own analysis went as follows. Collapsing and filtering of sequences were performed to quantify the absolute abundance of each unique TCRbeta CDR3 region. T cell fraction was estimated by normalizing TCRbeta template counts to usable DNA, which was measured by amplifying reference genes present in all nucleated cells. Repertoire TCRs were annotated as SARS-CoV-2-specific by exact matching of V gene, CDR3 amino acid sequence and J gene to a known reactive TCR set. MIRA supplied the reference SARS-CoV-2 TCR set, which was filtered for enrichment in COVID-19-positive ImmuneCODE repertoires so that public or cross-reactive TCRs were removed. Using the MIRA antigens, annotated TCRs were further analysed by specific ORF or by position within an ORF. Depth was the summed frequency of annotated unique rearrangements, while breadth was defined as annotated unique rearrangements over total unique productive rearrangements. Two-sided Wilcoxon rank-sum tests were applied when comparing TCR breadth between groups. TCRdb mirrors the immuneACCESS table, restricted to in-frame sequences. Some clones are absent from its copies; in checked studies, under half trace to an unresolved V gene, and the reason for the others is unknown. For V, J and clone size, that table is used; D and trimming come from the DNA. The sample data list about half a million clones, and about nine tenths of these were observed just once. 1.7% of the sample comes from the top ten.

The source material was peripheral blood, sampled in a trial of Ad26.COV2.S vaccine versus placebo. Recombination linked TRBV28 to TRBJ1-5; the D gene lacks a confident call. The sequence was obtained from a person aged 18-60 years who received the Ad26.COV2.S COVID-19 vaccine or a placebo. The CDR3 amino acid sequence is: CASSGEFANQPQHF. The nucleotide sequence reads TGTGCCAGCAGCGGGGAGTTTGCGAATCAGCCCCAGCATTTT.